Shown below are 21 T cell receptor beta chains from a single sample sequenced in a study of blood T cell repertoires in COVID-19. The assay was immunoSEQ multiplex PCR, and TCRdb's table has in-frame clones only and misses some. The table has about 140,000 clones, 87% seen once; the top ten hold around 5%. Specimen: peripheral blood. These receptors originate from a human donor in a cohort sampled during active COVID-19.

The rearrangement links TRBV7-8 to TRBJ2-6; D is unclear. Trimming stripped 2 bases from V and 1 base from J, with 6 bases between. The CDR3 consists of 15 residues. Germline assignment: CDR1 SGHVS and CDR2 FQNEAQ. DNA for the CDR3: TGTGCCAGCAGCTTATCCGTTTCTGGGGCCAACGTCCTGACTTTC. Translating it yields CASSLSVSGANVLTF. The whole variable domain, remainder taken from reference TRBV7-8 and TRBJ2-6, is GAGVSQSPRYKVAKRGQDVALRCDPISGHVSLFWYQQALGQGPEFLTYFQNEAQLDKSGLPSDRFFAERPEGSVSTLKIQRTQQEDSAVYLCASSLSVSGANVLTFGAGSRLTVL.

V and J are TRBV28 and TRBJ2-7; 9 nucleotides match TRBD2. With V trimmed by 5 bases and J by 5 bases, 7 bases remained unmatched. Germline values: CDR1 MDHEN, CDR2 SYDVKM. The CDR3 sequence is 14 residues long. In nucleotides, the CDR3 is TGTGCCAGCAGTATAATAGCGGGAGCTAACGAGCAGTACTTC. Its protein is CASSIIAGANEQYF.

The chain carries TRBV19 and TRBJ2-7; 7 bases fit TRBD1. Trimming took 3 bases from V and 4 from J; bases not matched to a gene: 6. Germline V gives CDR1 LNHDA, CDR2 SQIVND (reference sequence). The CDR3 covers 14 residues. CDR3 bases: TGTGCCAGTAGTATGTTAGGGGGCGGATACGAGCAGTACTTC. Its translation: CASSMLGGGYEQYF.

The rearrangement links TRBV7-8 to TRBJ2-7; 8 bases line up with TRBD1. CDR3 length equals 18 residues. Germline V gives CDR1 SGHVS, CDR2 FQNEAQ. J gave up 1 base and V 1 base, and 12 bases lay outside the gene matches. The CDR3 here is CASSLGLRQGTKSYEQYF. CDR3 nucleotides: TGTGCCAGCAGCTTAGGATTGAGACAGGGGACAAAATCCTACGAGCAGTACTTC. The full variable domain, rest sourced from reference TRBV7-8 and TRBJ2-7, is GAGVSQSPRYKVAKRGQDVALRCDPISGHVSLFWYQQALGQGPEFLTYFQNEAQLDKSGLPSDRFFAERPEGSVSTLKIQRTQQEDSAVYLCASSLGLRQGTKSYEQYFGPGTRLTVT.

The rearrangement uses TRBV6-5 and TRBJ2-1; TRBD2 matches at 7 bases. This CDR3 is 15 amino acids long. CDR1 and CDR2 (germline): MNHEY, SVGAGI. The J segment lost 1 base and the V segment lost 6 bases, leaving 6 bases of the junction unmatched. CDR3 coding DNA: TGTGCCAGCAGGGCGGGAGTAGGGTCCTACAATGAGCAGTTCTTC. Amino acid sequence: CASRAGVGSYNEQFF.

V gene TRBV11-3 combines with J gene TRBJ2-5; maybe TRBD1 (6 bases). Germline lookup yields CDR1 SGHNT and CDR2 YENEEA. The V and J ends lost 1 base and 5 bases respectively, with 11 bases between them. The CDR3 sequence is 14 residues long. Here the CDR3 DNA reads TGTGCCAGCAGCTTAGGTTACAGGGATGAGACCCAGTACTTC. It specifies CASSLGYRDETQYF.

V gene TRBV5-5 combines with J gene TRBJ2-7; D perhaps matches TRBD2 (6 bases). Germline V lookup: CDR1 SGHKS, CDR2 YYEKEE (reference sequence). This CDR3 contains 14 residues. The V and J ends lost 1 base and 2 bases respectively, with 10 bases between them. The CDR3 sequence: CASSLSAGTYEQYF. The CDR3 DNA sequence: TGTGCCAGCAGCTTGTCCGCGGGAACCTACGAGCAGTACTTC.

CDR3 region: CASSNRDTYGYTF. In nucleotides, the CDR3 is TGTGCCAGCAGCAACCGGGACACTTATGGCTACACCTTC. V is TRBV6-5 and J is TRBJ1-2; D might be TRBD1 (6 bases). The CDR3 length is 13 residues. Germline-derived CDR1 and CDR2 are MNHEY and SVGAGI. V was shortened by 6 bases and J by 5 bases, with 13 bases between the two germline ends.

This CDR3 reads CASSQDLPGQGLLYEQYF. The CDR3 region has the DNA TGCGCCAGCAGCCAAGATCTTCCGGGACAGGGGCTACTCTACGAGCAGTACTTC. The V and J genes are TRBV4-3 and TRBJ2-7; 10 positions agree with TRBD1. CDR1 and CDR2 from the germline V gene are LGHNA and YSLEER. The J segment lost 3 bases and the V segment lost 0 bases, leaving 11 bases of the junction unmatched. The CDR3 consists of 18 residues.

The table lists this clone with a few counts. The V call is TRBV18, the J call TRBJ1-2; 10 bases align to TRBD1. The CDR3 sequence is 15 residues long. Germline-derived CDR1 and CDR2 are KGHSH and LQKENI. With V trimmed by 2 bases and J by 7 bases, 7 bases remained unmatched. CDR3: CASSPGRDRGSGYTF. CDR3 nucleotide sequence: TGTGCCAGCTCACCAGGGCGGGACAGGGGTTCTGGCTACACCTTC.

The chain has TRBV2 and TRBJ1-3; no reliable D call. Germline CDR1 SNHLY, CDR2 FYNNEI. Between the trimmed V and J ends, which lost 3 bases and 3 bases, there was a span of 12 bases. The CDR3 sequence is 15 residues long. This CDR3 reads CASSDGGVFGNTIYF. Here the CDR3 DNA reads TGTGCCAGCAGTGACGGCGGGGTTTTTGGAAACACCATATATTTT.

The J gene is TRBJ2-6, the V gene TRBV19, with no clear D. Looked up from germline, CDR1 is LNHDA and CDR2 is SQIVND (reference sequence). This CDR3 has 15 residues. V was trimmed by 3 bases and J by 0 bases, leaving 6 bases between them. CDR3 residues: CASSISGSGANVLTF. The CDR3 region has the DNA TGTGCCAGTAGTATTTCCGGCTCTGGGGCCAACGTCCTGACTTTC. Based on the CDR3 plus reference TRBV19 and TRBJ2-6, the full variable domain is DGGITQSPKYLFRKEGQNVTLSCEQNLNHDAMYWYRQDPGQGLRLIYYSQIVNDFQKGDIAEGYSVSREKKESFPLTVTSAQKNPTAFYLCASSISGSGANVLTFGAGSRLTVL.

This clone was counted a single time. This chain links TRBV7-9 with TRBJ2-7; D possibly corresponds to TRBD1 (6 bases). The CDR3 spans 15 residues. CDR1 and CDR2 (germline): SEHNR, FQNEAQ (reference sequence). Trimming took off 5 bases at V and 0 bases at J, with 14 bases between the two ends. The CDR3 reads CASSRRDTSSYEQYF. The CDR3 DNA follows: TGTGCCAGCAGCCGCCGGGACACGAGCTCCTACGAGCAGTACTTC.

This chain connects TRBV11-2 to TRBJ2-7; D is undetermined. Germline CDR1 reads SGHAT; CDR2 reads FQNNGV. V lost 2 bases, J lost 2 bases, and 4 bases lay in between. This CDR3 is 12 amino acids long. The CDR3 nucleotides read TGTGCCAGCAGCTTACCCGCCTACGAGCAGTACTTC. This codes for CASSLPAYEQYF. Drawing the rest from reference TRBV11-2 and TRBJ2-7, the complete variable domain is EAGVAQSPRYKIIEKRQSVAFWCNPISGHATLYWYQQILGQGPKLLIQFQNNGVVDDSQLPKDRFSAERLKGVDSTLKIQPAKLEDSAVYLCASSLPAYEQYFGPGTRLTVT.

The V gene is TRBV28, the J gene TRBJ2-7; a possible D gene is TRBD1 (5 bases). The germline V gene has CDR1 MDHEN and CDR2 SYDVKM. Trimming shortened V by 2 bases and J by 5 bases, and 10 bases separated the two germline ends. This CDR3 is 13 amino acids long. Here the CDR3 reads CASSLRQSHEQYF. CDR3 nucleotide sequence: TGTGCCAGCAGTTTAAGACAGTCCCACGAGCAGTACTTC.

The V and J genes are TRBV28 and TRBJ2-7; the match to TRBD2 covers 12 bases. V lost 3 bases to trimming and J lost 3 bases; unmatched junction nucleotides: 9. Germline V gives CDR1 MDHEN, CDR2 SYDVKM. The length of the CDR3 is 17 residues. CDR3 region: CASSLVLAGGLHYEQYF. The CDR3, as DNA: TGTGCCAGCAGTTTGGTGCTAGCGGGGGGGCTTCACTACGAGCAGTACTTC.

CDR3 in DNA: TGCGCCAGCAGCTCTACAGGGGGCGATGGTCAGCCCCAGCATTTT. Its protein product is CASSSTGGDGQPQHF. The rearrangement joins TRBV5-1 to TRBJ1-5; 9 bases are shared with TRBD1. Germline CDR1 is SGHRS and CDR2 is YFSETQ. The CDR3 has 15 amino acids. V gave up 3 bases and J gave up 6 bases; unmatched junction bases: 7.

The chain has TRBV5-5 and TRBJ1-1; 7 bases fit TRBD1. Germline loops: CDR1 SGHKS, CDR2 YYEKEE (reference sequence). The CDR3 length is 18 residues. The trim removed 3 bases at V and 5 bases at J, leaving 19 bases unmatched. CDR3 DNA: TGTGCCAGCAGCTCCGTAAGACAGGGTGGGGGCCTGGGGACTGAAGCTTTCTTT. It is translated as CASSSVRQGGGLGTEAFF. Based on the CDR3 plus reference TRBV5-5 and TRBJ1-1, the full variable domain is DAGVTQSPTHLIKTRGQQVTLRCSPISGHKSVSWYQQVLGQGPQFIFQYYEKEERGRGNFPDRFSARQFPNYSSELNVNALLLGDSALYLCASSSVRQGGGLGTEAFFGQGTRLTVV.

The chain is built from TRBV4-1 and TRBJ2-7; weak D call: TRBD2 (5 bases). V was trimmed by 1 base and J by 3 bases, leaving 16 bases between them. The CDR3 loop spans 16 amino acids. Germline V gives CDR1 MGHRA, CDR2 YSYEKL. As DNA, the CDR3 is TGCGCCAGCAGCCAAGTAGGTCGAGGGAGAAACTACGAGCAGTACTTC. Its protein is CASSQVGRGRNYEQYF.

The chain recombines TRBV7-2 with TRBJ2-7; D may be TRBD1 (6 bases). The germline V gene encodes CDR1 SGHTA and CDR2 FQGNSA. The CDR3 is 14 residues long. The V end was cut by 2 bases, the J end by 4 bases, with 12 bases between. CDR3 DNA: TGTGCCAGCAGCTTATCTGGGGGCCGGTACGAGCAGTACTTC. Its translation is CASSLSGGRYEQYF.

This chain uses TRBV25-1 with TRBJ2-7; 10 bases are shared with TRBD2. CDR3 size: 15 residues. The germline gives CDR1 MGHDK, CDR2 SYGVNS. The V and J ends lost 8 bases and 2 bases, in that order; junction bases with no gene match: 9. In DNA, the CDR3 is TGTGCCAGCGAAAGTAGCGGGGGGCCAGCCTACGAGCAGTACTTC. It yields the protein CASESSGGPAYEQYF.